The 30 T cell receptor beta chains below come from one sample, sequenced in a study of blood T cell repertoires in COVID-19. Some clones are missing from TCRdb's copy, which holds only in-frame ones; the method was immunoSEQ multiplex PCR. Here the sample spans 35,000 to 50,000 clones, around 86% being singletons. Input material: peripheral blood. The receptor source for this set is a man between 60 and 75 years old with active COVID-19.

A few counts support this clone. The genes are TRBV3-1 (or the pseudogene TRBV3-2) and TRBJ2-7; the D is unclear. The CDR3 has 11 amino acids. Trimming removed 1 base from V and 6 bases from J, with 4 bases in between. Germline CDR1 is LGHDT and CDR2 is YNNKEL (reference sequence). CDR3 amino acids: CASSQGAEQYF. DNA of the CDR3: TGTGCCAGCAGCCAAGGGGCCGAGCAGTACTTC.

The chain couples TRBV18 to TRBJ1-6; 7 bases map to TRBD1. Germline CDR1 KGHSH, CDR2 LQKENI. The trim removed 2 bases at V and 6 bases at J, leaving 4 bases unmatched. The CDR3 is 15 residues long. The CDR3 protein is CASSPGQVFNSPLHF. DNA for the CDR3: TGTGCCAGCTCACCAGGACAGGTCTTTAATTCACCCCTCCACTTT.

The chain joins TRBV29-1 to TRBJ2-2; TRBD1 agrees at 8 bases. Unmatched junction bases numbered 15, after V lost 7 bases and J lost 5 bases. Germline loops: CDR1 SQVTM, CDR2 ANQGSEA. This CDR3 contains 16 residues. CDR3 in DNA: TGCAGCGCGGGAAAAACAGGGGGTGGTTTTACCGGGGAGCTGTTTTTT. Translating gives CSAGKTGGGFTGELFF.

A single count supports this clone. The V and J genes are TRBV11-3 and TRBJ2-1, with D possibly matching TRBD1 (5 bases). Trimming cost V 1 base and J 3 bases, with 10 bases left between them. Germline CDR1 reads SGHNT; CDR2 reads YENEEA. CDR3 size: 15 residues. The CDR3 DNA reads as TGTGCCAGCAGCTTAGTTTCAGGGATCTACAATGAGCAGTTCTTC. It translates to CASSLVSGIYNEQFF.

V and J are TRBV7-2 and TRBJ2-3; 10 bases are shared with TRBD2. This CDR3 spans 15 amino acids. The J segment lost 4 bases and the V segment lost 7 bases, leaving 8 bases of the junction unmatched. CDR1 and CDR2 (germline): SGHTA, FQGNSA. The CDR3 region is CASNLASGSSDTQYF. As DNA, the CDR3 is TGTGCCAGCAACCTAGCTAGCGGGAGCTCAGATACGCAGTATTTT.

This clone has only one observation. This sequence joins TRBV5-1 and TRBJ2-7; 10 nucleotides agree with TRBD1. The ends lost 4 bases at V and 6 bases at J; junction bases unmatched: 10. CDR1 and CDR2 (germline): SGHRS, YFSETQ. This CDR3 is built from 15 residues. The CDR3 DNA reads TGCGCCAGCAGCCTGGGAGGACAGGGGGGGCCCGAGCAGTACTTC. As protein: CASSLGGQGGPEQYF.

The V gene is TRBV5-1, the J gene TRBJ1-1, with TRBD1 identical over 7 bases. The V gene end was trimmed by 3 bases and the J gene end by 3 bases; junction bases not matched to a gene: 5. Germline V CDR1 and CDR2: SGHRS, YFSETQ. The length of the CDR3 is 14 residues. The CDR3 spells CASSSGTEYTEAFF. CDR3 in DNA: TGCGCCAGCAGCTCCGGGACAGAATACACTGAAGCTTTCTTT.

This chain links TRBV6-5 with TRBJ1-6, with D possibly being TRBD1 (5 bases). Germline-derived CDR1 and CDR2 are MNHEY and SVGAGI. CDR3 length: 14 amino acids. With 6 bases removed from V and 7 bases from J, the gap between germline ends came to 13 bases. CDR3: CASRLDSYNSPLHF. CDR3 DNA: TGTGCCAGCAGACTCGACAGTTACAATTCACCCCTCCACTTT.

Note on this clone: This sample includes further DNA sequences coding for the same CDR3. V is TRBV7-9 and J is TRBJ2-3; D is perhaps TRBD1 (6 bases). There are 14 residues in the CDR3. V lost 3 bases to trimming and J lost 0 bases, with 7 bases between them. The V gene's germline CDR1 is SEHNR and CDR2 FQNEAQ (reference sequence). CDR3 residues: CASSLTGSTDTQYF. The CDR3 DNA reads TGTGCCAGCAGCTTGACAGGCAGCACAGATACGCAGTATTTT. The variable domain in full, completed from reference TRBV7-9 and TRBJ2-3, reads DTGVSQNPRHKITKRGQNVTFRCDPISEHNRLYWYRQTLGQGPEFLTYFQNEAQLEKSRLLSDRFSAERPKGSFSTLEIQRTEQGDSAMYLCASSLTGSTDTQYFGPGTRLTVL.

There are a few counts of this clone. The V gene is TRBV3-1 (or the pseudogene TRBV3-2), the J gene TRBJ2-7; tentative D call: TRBD2 (6 bases). V was shortened by 8 bases and J by 7 bases, with 12 bases between the two germline ends. Germline values: CDR1 LGHDT, CDR2 YNNKEL (reference sequence). This CDR3 spans 11 amino acids. This CDR3 reads CASRDSGEQYF. The DNA for the CDR3 is TGTGCCAGCCGGGACTCGGGGGAGCAGTACTTC.

The chain combines TRBV30 with TRBJ2-1; 8 nucleotides line up with TRBD2. Germline V gene sequence: CDR1 GTSNPN, CDR2 SVGIG (reference sequence). This CDR3 has 13 amino acids. V lost 5 bases, J lost 6 bases, and 6 bases stayed unmatched. The CDR3 region is CAWGGLAANEQFF. The CDR3 DNA follows: TGTGCCTGGGGAGGACTAGCCGCCAATGAGCAGTTCTTC.

The gene calls are TRBV18 and TRBJ1-1; 9 nucleotides agree with TRBD1. Germline loops: CDR1 KGHSH, CDR2 LQKENI. The CDR3 is 17 residues long. Germline trimming cut 3 bases from V and 9 bases from J; bases unmatched to any gene: 17. The CDR3 loop is CASSPRPGQGKVEQAFF. The CDR3 nucleotides read TGTGCCAGCTCACCTAGGCCGGGACAGGGTAAGGTTGAGCAAGCTTTCTTT.

V usage is TRBV4-1 and J usage is TRBJ2-1, with D possibly being TRBD2 (5 bases). V lost 1 base and J lost 7, with 14 bases in between. Germline CDR1 reads MGHRA; CDR2 reads YSYEKL. The length of the CDR3 is 15 residues. The CDR3 DNA is TGCGCCAGCAGCCAAGGGGGAGTCACCGTAAATGAGCAGTTCTTC. Protein sequence: CASSQGGVTVNEQFF.

The chain couples TRBV21-1 to TRBJ2-7; TRBD1 is the table's D call, not checked against the DNA. TRBV21-1 is recorded as a pseudogene. CDR3 length: 11 amino acids. The CDR3, as DNA: TGTGCCAGCAGAAAGGGGGCCGAGCAGTACTTC. This encodes CASRKGAEQYF.

The chain uses TRBV29-1 and TRBJ2-1; 15 bases are shared with TRBD2. CDR1 is SQVTM and CDR2 is ANQGSEA in the germline V gene. V shed 7 bases and J 1 base; nucleotides not matched to a gene: 8. The CDR3 length is 17 residues. CDR3 sequence (DNA): TGCAGCGCTGTGACCGGGACTAGCGGGAGGTCCTACAATGAGCAGTTCTTC. Amino acids: CSAVTGTSGRSYNEQFF.

The V and J genes are TRBV9 and TRBJ2-7; 11 bases fit TRBD1. Germline V CDR1 and CDR2: SGDLS, YYNGEE. The CDR3 extends over 14 amino acids. V lost 6 bases and J lost 2; bases outside the gene matches: 4. This CDR3 is CASTSGQGAYEQYF. Here the CDR3 DNA reads TGTGCCAGCACCTCGGGACAGGGGGCCTACGAGCAGTACTTC.

J is TRBJ2-5 and V is TRBV27; unclear D gene. From germline, CDR1 is MNHEY and CDR2 SMNVEV (reference sequence). The CDR3 contains 14 residues. V lost 6 bases, J lost 4 bases, and 15 bases lay in between. CDR3 protein: CASSLREVPETQYF. The CDR3 nucleotides are TGTGCCAGCAGCTTAAGAGAGGTGCCAGAGACCCAGTACTTC.

The chain uses TRBV10-3 and TRBJ2-1; 10 bases fit TRBD2. The J segment lost 6 bases and the V segment lost 10 bases, leaving 9 bases of the junction unmatched. Germline V lookup: CDR1 ENHRY, CDR2 SYGVKD. The CDR3 covers 14 residues. CDR3 region: CATTSSGRGNEQFF. The CDR3 DNA reads TGTGCCACCACCTCTAGCGGGAGAGGCAATGAGCAGTTCTTC.

This chain links TRBV18 with TRBJ2-1; weak D call: TRBD1 (5 bases). CDR1 KGHSH and CDR2 LQKENI come from the germline V gene. CDR3 length: 16 amino acids. Trimming took off 3 bases at V and 2 bases at J, with 14 bases between the two ends. The CDR3 protein is CASSPQGTVPYNEQFF. CDR3 nucleotides: TGTGCCAGCTCACCTCAGGGTACTGTACCCTACAATGAGCAGTTCTTC.

The genes are TRBV15 and TRBJ2-7, with D possibly TRBD1 on 5 matching bases. CDR1 and CDR2 from the germline V gene are LNHNV and YYDKDF (reference sequence). V lost 1 base, J lost 5 bases, and 12 bases lay in between. CDR3 length: 14 amino acids. The CDR3 reads CATSRGGQGHEQYF. In nucleotides, the CDR3 is TGTGCCACCAGCAGAGGAGGCCAGGGCCACGAGCAGTACTTC. Variable domain in full (rest from reference TRBV15 and TRBJ2-7): DAMVIQNPRYQVTQFGKPVTLSCSQTLNHNVMYWYQQKSSQAPKLLFHYYDKDFNNEADTPDNFQSRRPNTSFCFLDIRSPGLGDTAMYLCATSRGGQGHEQYFGPGTRLTVT.

This sequence joins TRBV19 and TRBJ2-7; 7 nucleotides align to TRBD1. The germline V gene encodes CDR1 LNHDA and CDR2 SQIVND (reference sequence). J lost 3 bases, V lost 6 bases, and 5 bases had no gene match. The CDR3 runs to 13 residues. CDR3 residues: CASSRGTDYEQYF. CDR3 DNA sequence: TGTGCCAGTAGCAGGGGGACGGACTACGAGCAGTACTTC.

The chain has TRBV6-2 or TRBV6-3 and TRBJ2-5; 8 positions agree with TRBD2. V gave up 5 bases and J gave up 0 bases; unmatched junction bases: 8. The CDR3 sequence is 16 residues long. Germline CDR1 reads MNHEY; CDR2 reads SVGEGT. The CDR3 is CASSTLPGLDQETQYF. CDR3 bases: TGTGCCAGCAGTACGCTCCCGGGACTAGACCAAGAGACCCAGTACTTC.

The rearrangement links TRBV7-9 to TRBJ2-7, with D unresolved. Trimming cost V 3 bases and J 6 bases, with 6 bases left between them. The CDR3 spans 11 residues. The V gene's germline CDR1 is SEHNR and CDR2 FQNEAQ (reference sequence). The CDR3 DNA follows: TGTGCCAGCAGCTTTCTGTCCGAGCAGTACTTC. It is translated as CASSFLSEQYF.

The V and J genes are TRBV19 and TRBJ2-7; 7 bases are a match to TRBD2. Germline V gene data show CDR1 as LNHDA and CDR2 as SQIVND (reference sequence). This CDR3 contains 15 residues. J gave up 0 bases and V 7 bases, and 9 bases lay outside the gene matches. The CDR3, as DNA: TGTGCCAGTATGGTTGCGGGAGCGGGCTCCTACGAGCAGTACTTC. It codes for CASMVAGAGSYEQYF.

The chain carries TRBV7-9 and TRBJ2-7, with D possibly matching TRBD1 (5 bases). The CDR3 has 13 amino acids. Trimming cost V 2 bases and J 7 bases, with 12 bases left between them. Germline assignment: CDR1 SEHNR and CDR2 FQNEAQ (reference sequence). In DNA form, the CDR3 reads TGTGCCAGCAGCTTATTAGACAGTGGGGAGCAGTACTTC. Amino acid sequence: CASSLLDSGEQYF.

The chain uses TRBV18 and TRBJ1-1; maybe TRBD1 (5 bases). Germline V gene data show CDR1 as KGHSH and CDR2 as LQKENI. Trimming pared 5 bases from V and 3 bases from J, leaving 16 bases between. The CDR3 contains 15 residues. In DNA, the CDR3 is TGTGCCAGCTCATCGTCGTGGGGGGGGGACACTGAAGCTTTCTTT. It codes for CASSSSWGGDTEAFF.

This clone has a handful of counts. The V call is TRBV19, the J call TRBJ1-1; 7 positions match TRBD1. Germline V gives CDR1 LNHDA, CDR2 SQIVND (reference sequence). Trimming removed 4 bases from V and 1 base from J; junction bases left unmatched: 3. The CDR3 loop spans 14 amino acids. The CDR3 reads CASSNRDRNTEAFF. The CDR3 DNA is TGTGCCAGTAGTAACCGGGACAGGAACACTGAAGCTTTCTTT.

This clone appeared a single time. The V gene is TRBV10-3, the J gene TRBJ2-3, with TRBD1 identical over 11 bases. The germline gives CDR1 ENHRY, CDR2 SYGVKD. With 3 bases clipped from V and 4 bases from J, the junction kept 3 bases outside the gene matches. The CDR3 length is 15 residues. CDR3 nucleotides: TGTGCCATCAGTGAAGGGACAGGGGGAGCAGATACGCAGTATTTT. It codes for CAISEGTGGADTQYF.

The rearrangement links TRBV5-4 to TRBJ2-3, with 12 bases identical to TRBD2. V lost 3 bases to trimming and J lost 6 bases; unmatched junction nucleotides: 8. This CDR3 is built from 16 residues. Per the germline V gene, CDR1 is SGHNT and CDR2 is YYREEE (reference sequence). The CDR3 is CASSSIGLAGTDTQYF. CDR3 sequence (DNA): TGTGCCAGCAGCTCGATCGGACTAGCGGGAACGGATACGCAGTATTTT.

In regard to this clone: The same CDR3 is also encoded by other DNA sequences in this sample. The chain links TRBV7-3 to TRBJ2-1; 8 nucleotides agree with TRBD1. With V trimmed by 3 bases and J by 2 bases, 3 bases remained unmatched. The CDR3 has 15 amino acids. From germline, CDR1 is SGHTA and CDR2 FQGTGA. Written as DNA, the CDR3 is TGTGCCAGCAGCTTCGGACAGGGTACCTACAATGAGCAGTTCTTC. This translates into CASSFGQGTYNEQFF. The entire variable domain, with the rest obtained from reference TRBV7-3 and TRBJ2-1, is as follows: GAGVSQTPSNKVTEKGKYVELRCDPISGHTALYWYRQSLGQGPEFLIYFQGTGAADDSGLPNDRFFAVRPEGSVSTLKIQRTERGDSAVYLCASSFGQGTYNEQFFGPGTRLTVL.